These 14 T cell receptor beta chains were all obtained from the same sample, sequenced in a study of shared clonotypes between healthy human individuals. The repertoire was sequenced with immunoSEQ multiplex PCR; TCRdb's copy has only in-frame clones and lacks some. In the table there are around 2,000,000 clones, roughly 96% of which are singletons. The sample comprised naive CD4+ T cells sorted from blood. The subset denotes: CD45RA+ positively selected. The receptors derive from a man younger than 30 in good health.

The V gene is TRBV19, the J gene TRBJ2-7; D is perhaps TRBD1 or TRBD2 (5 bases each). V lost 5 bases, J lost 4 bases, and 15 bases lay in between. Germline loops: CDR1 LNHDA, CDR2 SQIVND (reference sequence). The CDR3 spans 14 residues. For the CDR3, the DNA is TGTGCCAGTAGTCCGGGGCGCACGGGATACGAGCAGTACTTC. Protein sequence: CASSPGRTGYEQYF.

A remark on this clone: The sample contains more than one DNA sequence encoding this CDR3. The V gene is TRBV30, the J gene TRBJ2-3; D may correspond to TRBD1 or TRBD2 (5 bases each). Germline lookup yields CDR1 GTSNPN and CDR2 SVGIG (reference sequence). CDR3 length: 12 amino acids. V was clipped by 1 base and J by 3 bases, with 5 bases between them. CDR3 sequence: CAWSGGTDTQYF. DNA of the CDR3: TGTGCCTGGAGTGGGGGGACAGATACGCAGTATTTT.

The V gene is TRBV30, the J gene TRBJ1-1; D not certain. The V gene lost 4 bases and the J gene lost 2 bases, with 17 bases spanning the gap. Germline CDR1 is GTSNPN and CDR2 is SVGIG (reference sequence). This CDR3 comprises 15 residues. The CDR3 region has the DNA TGTGCCTGGACCAGGAGCACCAGCCGCAACACTGAAGCTTTCTTT. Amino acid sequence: CAWTRSTSRNTEAFF.

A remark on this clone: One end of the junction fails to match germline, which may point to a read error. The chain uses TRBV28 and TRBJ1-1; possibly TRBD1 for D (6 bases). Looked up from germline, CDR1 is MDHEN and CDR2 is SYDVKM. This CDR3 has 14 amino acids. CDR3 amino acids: CASEGGALKTEAFF. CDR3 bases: TGTGCCAGCGAAGGGGGGGCGCTGAAGACTGAAGCTTTCTTT.

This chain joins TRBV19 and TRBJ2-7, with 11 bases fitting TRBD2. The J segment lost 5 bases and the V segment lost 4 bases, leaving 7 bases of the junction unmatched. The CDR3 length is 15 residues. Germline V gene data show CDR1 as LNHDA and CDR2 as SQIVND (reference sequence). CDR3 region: CASSTLAGERNEQYF. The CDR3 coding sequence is TGTGCCAGTAGTACACTAGCGGGAGAGCGGAACGAGCAGTACTTC.

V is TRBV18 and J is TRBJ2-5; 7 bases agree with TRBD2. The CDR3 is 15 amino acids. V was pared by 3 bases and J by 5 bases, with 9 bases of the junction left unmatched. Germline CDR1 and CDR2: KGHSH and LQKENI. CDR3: CASSPGTIEGETQYF. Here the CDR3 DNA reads TGTGCCAGCTCACCCGGGACTATAGAAGGGGAGACCCAGTACTTC.

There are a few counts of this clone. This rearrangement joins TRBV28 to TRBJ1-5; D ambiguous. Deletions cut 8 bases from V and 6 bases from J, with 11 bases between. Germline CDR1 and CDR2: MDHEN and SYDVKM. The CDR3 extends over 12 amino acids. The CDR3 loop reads CASGPSVQPQHF. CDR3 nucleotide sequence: TGTGCCAGCGGACCTTCAGTTCAGCCCCAGCATTTT.

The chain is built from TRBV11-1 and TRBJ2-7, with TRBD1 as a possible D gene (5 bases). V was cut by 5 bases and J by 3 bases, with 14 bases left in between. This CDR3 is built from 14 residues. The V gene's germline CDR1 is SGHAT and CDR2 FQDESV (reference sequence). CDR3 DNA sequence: TGTGCCAGCAGCCCACCCGGCCAGGGCTACGAGCAGTACTTC. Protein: CASSPPGQGYEQYF.

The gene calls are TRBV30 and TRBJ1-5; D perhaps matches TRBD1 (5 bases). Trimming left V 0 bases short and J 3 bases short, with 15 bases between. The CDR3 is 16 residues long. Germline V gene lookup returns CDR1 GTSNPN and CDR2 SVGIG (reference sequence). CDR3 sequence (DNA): TGTGCCTGGAGTGTCCGTGGGGACCGATACAATCAGCCCCAGCATTTT. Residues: CAWSVRGDRYNQPQHF. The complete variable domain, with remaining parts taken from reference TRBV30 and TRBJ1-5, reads SQTIHQWPATLVQPVGSPLSLECTVEGTSNPNLYWYRQAAGRGLQLLFYSVGIGQISSEVPQNLSASRPQDRQFILSSKKLLLSDSGFYLCAWSVRGDRYNQPQHFGDGTRLSIL.

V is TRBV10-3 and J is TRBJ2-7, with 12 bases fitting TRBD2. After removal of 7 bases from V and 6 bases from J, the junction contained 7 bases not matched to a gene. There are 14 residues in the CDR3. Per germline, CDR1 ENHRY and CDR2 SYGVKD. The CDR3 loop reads CAITTTSGSGEQYF. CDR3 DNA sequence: TGTGCCATCACTACGACTAGCGGGAGTGGCGAGCAGTACTTC.

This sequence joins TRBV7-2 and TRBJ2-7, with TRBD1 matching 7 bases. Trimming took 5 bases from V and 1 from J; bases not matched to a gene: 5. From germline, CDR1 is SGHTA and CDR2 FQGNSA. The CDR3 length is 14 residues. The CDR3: CASSTGQISYEQYF. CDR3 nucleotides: TGTGCCAGCAGCACGGGACAGATATCCTACGAGCAGTACTTC.

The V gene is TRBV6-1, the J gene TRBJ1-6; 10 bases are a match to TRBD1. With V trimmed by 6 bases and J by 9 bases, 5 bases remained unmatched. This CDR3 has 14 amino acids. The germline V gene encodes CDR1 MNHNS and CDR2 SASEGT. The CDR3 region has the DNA TGTGCCAGCAGAGAGACAGGGGGCGGTTCACCCCTCCACTTT. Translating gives CASRETGGGSPLHF.

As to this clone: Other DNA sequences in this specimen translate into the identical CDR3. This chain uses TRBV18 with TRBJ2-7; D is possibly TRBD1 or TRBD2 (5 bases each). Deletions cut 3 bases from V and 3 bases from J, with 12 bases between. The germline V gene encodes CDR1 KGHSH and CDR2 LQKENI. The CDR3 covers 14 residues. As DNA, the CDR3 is TGTGCCAGCTCACCGCCGGGACCGCTCTACGAGCAGTACTTC. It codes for CASSPPGPLYEQYF.

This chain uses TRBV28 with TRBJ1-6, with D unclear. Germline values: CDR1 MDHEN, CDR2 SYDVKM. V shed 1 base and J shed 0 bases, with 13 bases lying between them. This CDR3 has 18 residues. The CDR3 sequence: CASSLFVGVRSYNSPLHF. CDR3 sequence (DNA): TGTGCCAGCAGTTTATTTGTCGGGGTCCGCTCCTATAATTCACCCCTCCACTTT.